Listed here is a single TCR beta chain. MiXCR, applied by TCRdb to the PCR reads, yields one record per CDR3 protein. This table holds tens of thousands of distinct CDR3 sequences, 34% found once. The sample is drawn from a study of tumor-infiltrating lymphocytes in oesophageal squamous cell carcinoma. Germline CDR1 LNHDA, CDR2 SQIVND (reference sequence). CDR3 length equals 14 residues. The sequenced sample was esophageal tumor tissue. The V and J genes are TRBV19 and TRBJ2-3; D uncertain. The DNA end is more similar to TRBJ2-7, so the J call may be wrong. This TCR was sampled from a female donor with esophageal squamous cell carcinoma. In DNA form, the CDR3 reads TGTGCCAGTAGGGCCTCAGGATCCTCCTACGAGCAGTACTTC. Its translation is CASRASGSSYEQYF.